Detailed here is one T cell receptor beta chain. This clonotype was detected many times. What antigen it recognizes has not been identified. No base quality information exists; no much larger clone differs at one position. These data belong to a study of tumor-infiltrating lymphocytes in oesophageal squamous cell carcinoma (dated by TCRdb to 2015 to 2016). Libraries were prepared through PCR. The data were produced on an Illumina HiSeq 2000. The public sequencing data were trimmed at Q25 with fastp and processed into clonotypes with MiXCR by TCRdb, which kept only in-frame beta chains. Rows with a matching CDR3 protein are joined into one entry that keeps the most common DNA and genes. Within this sample are fewer than 20,000 distinct CDR3 sequences, with 44% of them counted one time only. The ten most abundant clones make up about two fifths of the sample. The germline V gene (reference sequence) yields LNHDA for CDR1 and SQIVND for CDR2. Including the terminal cysteine and phenylalanine, the CDR3 comprises 14 residues. This entry keeps only the CDR3 DNA: 42 bases, framed from base 1. V lost 5 bases and J lost 4 bases, and the count of bases not matched to a germline gene is 6.

Rearrangement joined TRBV19 to TRBJ1-1, and TRBD1 aligns with 8 junction nucleotides. The sequenced sample was blood. The TCR comes from a female donor with esophageal squamous cell carcinoma. The CDR3 protein is CASSARGLGTEAFF. The nucleotide sequence reads as follows: TGTGCCAGTAGTGCCAGGGGGCTGGGCACTGAAGCTTTCTTT.